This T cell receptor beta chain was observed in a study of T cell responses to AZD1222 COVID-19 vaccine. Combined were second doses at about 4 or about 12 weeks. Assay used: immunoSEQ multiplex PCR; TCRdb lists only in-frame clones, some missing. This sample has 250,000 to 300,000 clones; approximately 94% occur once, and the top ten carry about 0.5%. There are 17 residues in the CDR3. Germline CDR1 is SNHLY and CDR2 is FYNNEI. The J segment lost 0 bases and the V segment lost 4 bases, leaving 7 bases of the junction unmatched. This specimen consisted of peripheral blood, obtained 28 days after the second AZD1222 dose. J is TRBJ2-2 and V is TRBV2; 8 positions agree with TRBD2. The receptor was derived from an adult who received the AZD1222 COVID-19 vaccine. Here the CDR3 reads CASSGERGHSNTGELFF. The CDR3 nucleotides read TGTGCCAGCAGTGGGGAGCGGGGGCATTCGAACACCGGGGAGCTGTTTTTT.